This paragraph reports one TCR beta chain. The table lists this clonotype with many counts. What antigen it recognizes has not been identified. No base quality values were provided; no much bigger clone lies one nucleotide off. This entry is derived from a study of T cells generated in artificial thymic organoids (dated by TCRdb to the late 2010s). At the level of the whole study: In some experiments, thymic T cells were further FACS-purified to deplete CD4 immature single positive or double positive precursors. The TCR alpha and beta CDR3 repertoires of CD8 single positive T cells derived from in vitro artificial thymic organoids were compared with those of thymic and peripheral blood naive CD8 T cells. The displayed repertoire sequencing data were described as being representative of three independent experiments. What the work shows at the level of the full study, not this receptor alone: Physiological TCR clonotype diversity, comparable to that of thymic and blood naive CD8 T cells, was observed in organoid-derived CD8 single positive T cells.

TCRalpha and TCRbeta libraries were amplified separately by semi-nested PCR with Advantage 2 and reverse primers in the TRAC or TRBC constant regions. Between roughly 3.5 and 500 ng of total RNA was used as input for first-strand cDNA synthesis. TCR cDNA libraries were generated by 5'-RACE using the SMARTer PCR cDNA Synthesis kit, with a poly-dT primer employed for first-strand synthesis. Sample-specific 5-nucleotide barcodes were carried by the semi-nested constant-region reverse primers, and the resulting products were cleaned using the Zymo DNA Clean and Concentrator-5 kit. Up to ten barcoded samples were pooled, ligated to Illumina adaptors and sequenced as 2 x 150 bp paired-end reads on an Illumina MiSeq. For the original study's pipeline: After demultiplexing, reads were aligned with BLAT to a custom library containing all human TRAV, TRAJ, TRBV, TRBD and TRBJ combinations from IMGT. The best BLAT hits were picked using pslCDnaFilter (-maxAligns=1, -ignoreIntrons), and custom Perl scripts were used to calculate clonotype frequencies. Using fastp trimming at Q25 and MiXCR clonotype assembly, TCRdb reanalyzed the public sequencing data and kept in-frame beta chains. When rows share a CDR3 protein, they turn into one entry using the most common DNA and genes. None of the V and J calls come from the authors' own analysis; TCRdb made them. The sample table records over 6,500 distinct CDR3 sequences; about a sixth of these occur just once. The ten largest clones add up to under 1.5% of the sample.

Enrichment of primary CD8+ T cells was done with magnetic beads from the Miltenyi CD8+ T cell Isolation Kit. Organoid and thymic CD3+TCRalphabeta+CD8 single positive T cells were FACS sorted before RNA extraction. For each sample, total RNA was purified from around 40,000 to 200,000 sorted cells using the RNeasy Micro kit, and RNA quality was assessed on an Agilent RNA 6000 Nano chip. To release thymocytes, the researchers dissected thymic fragments, broke them apart by pipetting, and passed the material through a 70 um strainer. Reading from cysteine to phenylalanine, the CDR3 counts 19 amino acids. This entry keeps only the CDR3 DNA: 57 bases, framed from base 1. The junction carries 22 bases between V and J, which are trimmed by 0 bases and 0 bases respectively. Per the germline V gene, SGHDT is the CDR1 and YYEEEE is the CDR2.

The receptor comes from a human donor who gave cord blood stem cells for thymic organoid culture, a cardiac surgery patient who gave postnatal thymus, or a blood donor (not recorded which). The specimen sequenced was naive CD8+ T cells from the thymus. In the paper's terms, the cell subset or site label means: CD3+TCRalphabeta+CD8SP T cells; for blood, CD45RO-CCR7+ naive CD8+ T cells. The rearrangement joined TRBV5-6 to TRBJ2-7, with the D gene uncertain. CDR3 sequence: CASSLDQGPKFISSYEQYF. The DNA is TGTGCCAGCAGCTTGGATCAAGGGCCCAAATTTATTAGCTCCTACGAGCAGTACTTC.